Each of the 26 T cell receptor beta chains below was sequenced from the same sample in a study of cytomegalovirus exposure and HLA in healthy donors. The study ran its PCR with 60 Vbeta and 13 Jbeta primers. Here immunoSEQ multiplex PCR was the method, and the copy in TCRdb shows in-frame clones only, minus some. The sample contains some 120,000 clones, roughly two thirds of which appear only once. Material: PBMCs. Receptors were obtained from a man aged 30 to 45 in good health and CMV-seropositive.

In nucleotides, the CDR3 is TGTGCCAGCAGTTTAATCGCTTGGACTAGCACCAATGAGCAGTTCTTC. It translates to CASSLIAWTSTNEQFF. The chain joins TRBV28 to TRBJ2-1, with 8 bases aligning to TRBD2. Germline V gene sequence: CDR1 MDHEN, CDR2 SYDVKM. With V trimmed by 2 bases and J by 6 bases, 9 bases remained unmatched. This CDR3 contains 16 residues. The full variable domain, rest sourced from reference TRBV28 and TRBJ2-1, is DVKVTQSSRYLVKRTGEKVFLECVQDMDHENMFWYRQDPGLGLRLIYFSYDVKMKEKGDIPEGYSVSREKKERFSLILESASTNQTSMYLCASSLIAWTSTNEQFFGPGTRLTVL.

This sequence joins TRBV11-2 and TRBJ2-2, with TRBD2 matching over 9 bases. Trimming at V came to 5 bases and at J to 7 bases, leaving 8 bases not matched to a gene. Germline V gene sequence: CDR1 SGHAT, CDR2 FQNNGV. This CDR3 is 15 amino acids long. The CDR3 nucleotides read TGTGCCAGCAGCAAACCGGGACTAGCAGGCGGGGAGCTGTTTTTT. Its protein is CASSKPGLAGGELFF.

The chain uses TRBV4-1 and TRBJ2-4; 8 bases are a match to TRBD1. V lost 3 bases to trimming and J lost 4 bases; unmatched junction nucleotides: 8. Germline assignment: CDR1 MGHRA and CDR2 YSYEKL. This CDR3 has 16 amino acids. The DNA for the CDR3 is TGCGCCAGCAGCCACCCCTCCCGGGACAGGAAAAACATTCAGTACTTC. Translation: CASSHPSRDRKNIQYF.

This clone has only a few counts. The CDR3 nucleotides are TGTGCCAGCAGCTTAATAATCGCTCAAGCCCCAGAGACCCAGTACTTC. Translated, it gives CASSLIIAQAPETQYF. The rearrangement links TRBV7-9 to TRBJ2-5; D is uncertain. V was pared by 2 bases and J by 4 bases, with 17 bases between. CDR3 size: 16 residues. Germline loops: CDR1 SEHNR, CDR2 FQNEAQ (reference sequence).

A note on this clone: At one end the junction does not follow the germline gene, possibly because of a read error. DNA for the CDR3: TGTTCCAGCAGCTTAGCAGGGGCCGGGGAGCTGTTTTTT. Residues: CSSSLAGAGELFF. This chain links TRBV7-9 with TRBJ2-2; possible D gene TRBD1, 6 bases. The CDR3 sequence is 13 residues long. Germline V gene data show CDR1 as SEHNR and CDR2 as FQNEAQ (reference sequence).

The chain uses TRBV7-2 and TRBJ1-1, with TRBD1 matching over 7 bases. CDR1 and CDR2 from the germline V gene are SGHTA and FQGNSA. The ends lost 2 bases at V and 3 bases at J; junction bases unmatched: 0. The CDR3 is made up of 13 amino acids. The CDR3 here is CASSLQGDTEAFF. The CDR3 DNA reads TGTGCCAGCAGCTTACAGGGGGACACTGAAGCTTTCTTT. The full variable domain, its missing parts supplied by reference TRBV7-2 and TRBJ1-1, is GAGVSQSPSNKVTEKGKDVELRCDPISGHTALYWYRQSLGQGLEFLIYFQGNSAPDKSGLPSDRFSAERTGGSVSTLTIQRTQQEDSAVYLCASSLQGDTEAFFGQGTRLTVV.

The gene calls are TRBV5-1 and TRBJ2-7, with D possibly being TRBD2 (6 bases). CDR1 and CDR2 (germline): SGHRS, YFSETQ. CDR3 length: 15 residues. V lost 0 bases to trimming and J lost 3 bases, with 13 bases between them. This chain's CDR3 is CASSLGAGMVYEQYF. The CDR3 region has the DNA TGCGCCAGCAGCTTGGGGGCGGGAATGGTCTACGAGCAGTACTTC. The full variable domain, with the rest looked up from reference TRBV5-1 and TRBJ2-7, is KAGVTQTPRYLIKTRGQQVTLSCSPISGHRSVSWYQQTPGQGLQFLFEYFSETQRNKGNFPGRFSGRQFSNSRSEMNVSTLELGDSALYLCASSLGAGMVYEQYFGPGTRLTVT.

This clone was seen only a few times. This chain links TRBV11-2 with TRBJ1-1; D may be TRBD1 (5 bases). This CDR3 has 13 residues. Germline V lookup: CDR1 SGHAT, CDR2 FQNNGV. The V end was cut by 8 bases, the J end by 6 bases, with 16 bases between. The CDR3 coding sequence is TGTGCCAGCCGCTGGGGGGACGTTTCTGAAGCTTTCTTT. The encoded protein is CASRWGDVSEAFF.

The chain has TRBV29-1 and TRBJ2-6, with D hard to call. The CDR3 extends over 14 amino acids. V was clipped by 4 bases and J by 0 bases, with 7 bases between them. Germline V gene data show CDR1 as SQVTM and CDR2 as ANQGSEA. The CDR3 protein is CSVATVSGANVLTF. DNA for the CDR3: TGCAGCGTTGCTACAGTCTCTGGGGCCAACGTCCTGACTTTC.

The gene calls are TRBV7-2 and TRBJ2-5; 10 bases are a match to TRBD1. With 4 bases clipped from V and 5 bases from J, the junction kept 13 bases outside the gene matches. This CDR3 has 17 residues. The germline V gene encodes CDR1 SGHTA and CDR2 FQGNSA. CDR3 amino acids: CASSWGGRDRGIETQYF. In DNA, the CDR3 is TGTGCCAGCAGCTGGGGGGGACGGGACAGGGGTATTGAGACCCAGTACTTC.

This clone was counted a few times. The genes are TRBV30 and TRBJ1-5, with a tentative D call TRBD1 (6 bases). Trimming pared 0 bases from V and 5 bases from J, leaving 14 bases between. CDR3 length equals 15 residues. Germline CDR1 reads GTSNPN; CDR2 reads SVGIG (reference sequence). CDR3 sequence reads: CAWSVLSGVDQPQHF. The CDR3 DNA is TGTGCCTGGAGTGTACTGTCAGGGGTGGATCAGCCCCAGCATTTT.

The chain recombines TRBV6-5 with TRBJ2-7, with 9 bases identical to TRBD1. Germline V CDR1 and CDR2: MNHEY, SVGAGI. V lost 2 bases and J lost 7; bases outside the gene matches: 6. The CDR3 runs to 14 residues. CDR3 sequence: CASSYGTGTVEQYF. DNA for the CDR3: TGTGCCAGCAGTTACGGGACAGGGACAGTTGAGCAGTACTTC.

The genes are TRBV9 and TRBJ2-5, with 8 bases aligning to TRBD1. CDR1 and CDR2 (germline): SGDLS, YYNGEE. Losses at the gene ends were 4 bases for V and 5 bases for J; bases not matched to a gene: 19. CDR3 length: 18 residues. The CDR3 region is CASSPGSGGRLGMETQYF. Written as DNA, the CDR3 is TGTGCCAGCAGCCCCGGTTCAGGGGGCAGGTTGGGAATGGAGACCCAGTACTTC.

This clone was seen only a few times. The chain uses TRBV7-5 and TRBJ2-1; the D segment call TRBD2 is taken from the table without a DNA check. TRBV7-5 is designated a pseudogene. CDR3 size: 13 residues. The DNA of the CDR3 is TGTGCCAGAAGCTTAGGGACTCACAATGAGCAGTTCTTC. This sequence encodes CARSLGTHNEQFF.

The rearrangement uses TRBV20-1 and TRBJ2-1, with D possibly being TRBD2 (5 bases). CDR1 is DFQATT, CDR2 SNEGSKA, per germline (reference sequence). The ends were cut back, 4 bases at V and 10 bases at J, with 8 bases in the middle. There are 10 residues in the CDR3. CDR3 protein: CSANRGEQFF. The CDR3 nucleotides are TGCAGTGCTAATAGAGGGGAGCAGTTCTTC.

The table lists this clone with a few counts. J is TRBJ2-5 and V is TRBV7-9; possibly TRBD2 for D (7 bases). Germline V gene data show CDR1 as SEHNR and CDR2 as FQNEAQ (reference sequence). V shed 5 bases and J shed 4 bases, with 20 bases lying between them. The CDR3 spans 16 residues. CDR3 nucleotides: TGTGCCAGCAGCCCCCGGGTCGGGGGGCGCAGAGAGACCCAGTACTTC. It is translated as CASSPRVGGRRETQYF.

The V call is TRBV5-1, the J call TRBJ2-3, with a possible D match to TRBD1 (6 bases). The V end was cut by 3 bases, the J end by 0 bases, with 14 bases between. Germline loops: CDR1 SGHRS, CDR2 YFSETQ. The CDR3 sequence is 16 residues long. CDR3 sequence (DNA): TGCGCCAGCAGCTCCAAGAACAGGGCTAGCACAGATACGCAGTATTTT. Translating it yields CASSSKNRASTDTQYF.

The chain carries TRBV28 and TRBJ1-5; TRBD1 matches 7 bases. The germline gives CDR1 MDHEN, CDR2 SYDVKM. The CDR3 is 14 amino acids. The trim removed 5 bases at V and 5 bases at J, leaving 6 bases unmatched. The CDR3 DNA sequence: TGTGCCAGCAGTCCCGGGACAGATTATCAGCCCCAGCATTTT. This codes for CASSPGTDYQPQHF.

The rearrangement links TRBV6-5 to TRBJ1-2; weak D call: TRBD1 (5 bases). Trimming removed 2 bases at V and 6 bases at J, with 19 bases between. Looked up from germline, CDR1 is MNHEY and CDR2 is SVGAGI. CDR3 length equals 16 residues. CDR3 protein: CASSYDSRGGINGYTF. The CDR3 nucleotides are TGTGCCAGCAGTTACGACTCCCGGGGGGGGATTAATGGCTACACCTTC.

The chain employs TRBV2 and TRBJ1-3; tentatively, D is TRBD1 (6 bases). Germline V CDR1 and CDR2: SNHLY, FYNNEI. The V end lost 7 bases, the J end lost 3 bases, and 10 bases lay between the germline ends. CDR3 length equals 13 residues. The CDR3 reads CASTRDNGNTIYF. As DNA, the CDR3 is TGTGCCAGCACCAGGGACAATGGAAACACCATATATTTT.

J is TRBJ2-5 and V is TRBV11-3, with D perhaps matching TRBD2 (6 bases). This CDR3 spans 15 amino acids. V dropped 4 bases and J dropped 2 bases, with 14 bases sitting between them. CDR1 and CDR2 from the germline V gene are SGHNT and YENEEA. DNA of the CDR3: TGTGCCAGCAGCTCCCGGACGGCGGGACAAGAGACCCAGTACTTC. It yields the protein CASSSRTAGQETQYF.

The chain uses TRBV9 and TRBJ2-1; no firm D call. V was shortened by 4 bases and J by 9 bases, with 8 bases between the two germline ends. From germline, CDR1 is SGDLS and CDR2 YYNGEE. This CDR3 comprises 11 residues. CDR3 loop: CASSLGGEQFF. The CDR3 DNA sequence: TGTGCCAGCAGCCTCGGTGGTGAGCAGTTCTTC.

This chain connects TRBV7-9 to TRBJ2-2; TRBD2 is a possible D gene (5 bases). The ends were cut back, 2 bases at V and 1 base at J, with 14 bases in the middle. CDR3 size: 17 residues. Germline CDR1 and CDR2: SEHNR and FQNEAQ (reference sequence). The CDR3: CASSLSSRERNTGELFF. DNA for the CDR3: TGTGCCAGCAGCTTAAGTTCTAGGGAGCGGAACACCGGGGAGCTGTTTTTT.

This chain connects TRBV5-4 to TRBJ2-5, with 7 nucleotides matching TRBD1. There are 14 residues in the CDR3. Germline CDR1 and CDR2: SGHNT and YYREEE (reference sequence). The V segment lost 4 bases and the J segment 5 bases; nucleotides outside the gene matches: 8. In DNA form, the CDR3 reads TGTGCCAGCAGCCTAGACAGGGTATGGGAGACCCAGTACTTC. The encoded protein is CASSLDRVWETQYF. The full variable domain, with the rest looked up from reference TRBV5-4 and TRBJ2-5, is ETGVTQSPTHLIKTRGQQVTLRCSSQSGHNTVSWYQQALGQGPQFIFQYYREEENGRGNFPPRFSGLQFPNYSSELNVNALELDDSALYLCASSLDRVWETQYFGPGTRLLVL.

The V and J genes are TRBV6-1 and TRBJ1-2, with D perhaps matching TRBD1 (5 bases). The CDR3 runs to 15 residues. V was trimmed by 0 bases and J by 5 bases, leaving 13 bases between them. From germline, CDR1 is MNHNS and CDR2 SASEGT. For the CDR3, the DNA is TGTGCCAGCAGTGAAGCGGCGACCAGGGTTTATGGCTACACCTTC. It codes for CASSEAATRVYGYTF.

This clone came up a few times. This chain's CDR3 is CASTQGFNTEAFF. The CDR3 DNA reads as TGCGCCAGCACTCAGGGATTTAATACTGAAGCTTTCTTT. The V and J genes are TRBV5-1 and TRBJ1-1; weak D call: TRBD1 (5 bases). Between the trimmed V and J ends, which lost 6 bases and 5 bases, there was a span of 14 bases. The germline V gene encodes CDR1 SGHRS and CDR2 YFSETQ. The CDR3 covers 13 residues.